The next 9 T cell receptor beta chains were all read from a single sample in a study of T cells in Graves' hyperthyroidism and ophthalmopathy. The TCR beta CDR3 regions underwent amplification using RNA transcripts as the source. An initial round of RT-PCR targeting the TCR CDR3 relied on the HTBI primer set. TCRdb ran MiXCR on the multiplex PCR reads and lists one entry per CDR3 protein. The top ten clones hold 6.5% to 10% of a sample with some 300,000 distinct CDR3 sequences, roughly an eighth of them seen once. Sequenced sample: blood. The receptors stem from a middle-aged woman with Graves' hyperthyroidism.

This sequence joins TRBV6-6 and TRBJ1-1; possibly TRBD1 for D (5 bases). The CDR3 consists of 13 residues. Looked up from germline, CDR1 is MNHNY and CDR2 is SVGAGI (reference sequence). The V end lost 0 bases, the J end lost 8 bases, and 10 bases lay between the germline ends. CDR3 region: CASSYSRATEAFF. The CDR3 bases are TGTGCCAGCAGTTACTCCAGGGCCACCGAAGCTTTCTTT.

The V and J genes are TRBV5-6 and TRBJ1-1, with 8 nucleotides matching TRBD1. In germline, CDR1 is SGHDT, CDR2 YYEEEE. CDR3 length: 16 residues. The J segment lost 1 base and the V segment lost 4 bases, leaving 9 bases of the junction unmatched. The chain's CDR3 is CASSPKAGTGNTEAFF. In nucleotides, the CDR3 is TGTGCCAGCAGCCCAAAGGCCGGGACAGGGAACACTGAAGCTTTCTTT. Looking up the rest from reference TRBV5-6 and TRBJ1-1 gives the full variable domain: DAGVTQSPTHLIKTRGQQVTLRCSPKSGHDTVSWYQQALGQGPQFIFQYYEEEERQRGNFPDRFSGHQFPNYSSELNVNALLLGDSALYLCASSPKAGTGNTEAFFGQGTRLTVV.

The chain employs TRBV7-2 and TRBJ2-5, with D hard to call. The CDR3 has 11 amino acids. Trimming cost V 3 bases and J 9 bases, with 8 bases left between them. Germline lookup yields CDR1 SGHTA and CDR2 FQGNSA. The CDR3 DNA is TGTGCCAGCAGCTTGTTTGAGCCCCAGTACTTC. This encodes CASSLFEPQYF.

This clonotype was detected many times. The rearrangement links TRBV30 to TRBJ1-2; 7 bases match TRBD1. After removal of 7 bases from V and 8 bases from J, the junction contained 13 bases not matched to a gene. CDR1 and CDR2 (germline): GTSNPN, SVGIG (reference sequence). There are 13 residues in the CDR3. CDR3 protein: CASPTGSGGGYTF. In DNA, the CDR3 is TGTGCCTCCCCGACAGGGTCCGGTGGAGGCTACACCTTC. The complete variable domain, with remaining parts taken from reference TRBV30 and TRBJ1-2, reads SQTIHQWPATLVQPVGSPLSLECTVEGTSNPNLYWYRQAAGRGLQLLFYSVGIGQISSEVPQNLSASRPQDRQFILSSKKLLLSDSGFYLCASPTGSGGGYTFGSGTRLTVV.

The CDR3 spells CASNSGGTDTQYF. The CDR3 nucleotides read TGTGCCAGCAATAGCGGGGGCACAGATACGCAGTATTTT. The chain couples TRBV7-8 to TRBJ2-3; 8 nucleotides agree with TRBD2. Germline assignment: CDR1 SGHVS and CDR2 FQNEAQ. The V segment lost 7 bases and the J segment 1 base; nucleotides outside the gene matches: 1. The CDR3 extends over 13 amino acids.

This clonotype came up a few times. This chain links TRBV29-1 with TRBJ1-1; the match to TRBD1 covers 9 bases. CDR3 length equals 14 residues. Germline assignment: CDR1 SQVTM and CDR2 ANQGSEA. V trimming: 6 bases; J trimming: 1 base; junction bases outside the gene matches: 6. This CDR3 reads CSVRGQGSNTEAFF. The CDR3 DNA reads as TGCAGCGTCAGGGGACAGGGATCGAACACTGAAGCTTTCTTT.

This clonotype was seen many times. The gene calls are TRBV20-1 and TRBJ2-5; tentative D call: TRBD2 (6 bases). V lost 1 base and J lost 2, with 29 bases in between. CDR3 length: 20 amino acids. The V gene's germline CDR1 is DFQATT and CDR2 SNEGSKA (reference sequence). This CDR3 is CSARGIPQIKIADVQETQYF. In DNA form, the CDR3 reads TGCAGTGCTAGAGGCATACCTCAAATTAAAATAGCGGACGTACAAGAGACCCAGTACTTC.

This clonotype has ten or more counts. The rearrangement links TRBV12-3 or TRBV12-4 to TRBJ2-3; 9 bases match TRBD1. CDR3 length equals 15 residues. V dropped 6 bases and J dropped 5; count of bases not matched to a gene: 9. CDR3 region: CASSPSRQGVDTQYF. The CDR3 bases are TGTGCCAGCAGCCCATCCCGACAGGGGGTAGATACGCAGTATTTT.

This clonotype showed up just a few times. This chain connects TRBV7-6 to TRBJ2-3; possible D gene TRBD2, 5 bases. V was shortened by 4 bases and J by 2 bases, with 16 bases between the two germline ends. The CDR3 extends over 16 amino acids. Per the germline V gene, CDR1 is SGHVS and CDR2 is FNYEAQ. The CDR3 sequence: CASSSGREILTDTQYF. DNA for the CDR3: TGTGCCAGCAGCTCAGGAAGGGAGATCCTCACAGATACGCAGTATTTT. Full variable domain (rest looked up from reference TRBV7-6 and TRBJ2-3): GAGVSQSPRYKVTKRGQDVALRCDPISGHVSLYWYRQALGQGPEFLTYFNYEAQQDKSGLPNDRFSAERPEGSISTLTIQRTEQRDSAMYRCASSSGREILTDTQYFGPGTRLTVL.